This is a list of T cell receptor beta chains from one sample in a study of T-cell reconstitution after alpha-beta-depleted transplantation in children. TCRdb processed the PCR reads anew with MiXCR; each CDR3 protein has one entry. The top ten hold roughly 35% of the sample, which has about 200,000 distinct CDR3 sequences, about 8.4% seen once. This specimen consisted of PBMCs, mostly from graft donor cells, obtained 360 days after TCRalphabeta/CD19-depleted stem cell transplant. Receptors originate from a male patient aged 2 to 9 who had a stem cell transplant for acute myeloid leukemia, so the T cells may come from the graft donor. CDR3s leave out the opening cysteine and the closing phenylalanine or tryptophan. The order of the fields is V gene, clone size, J gene, CDR3 length, CDR3 protein. A clone size is listed for some rows: how often the clone was seen (once, few, many), or a class if it is expanded.

TRBV7-9	.	TRBJ1-5	14	ASSLARGTVNQPQH
TRBV28	many	TRBJ2-6	13	ASSLTPSRANVLT
TRBV13	many	TRBJ1-1	13	ASSSADRGNTEAF
TRBV5-1	many	TRBJ2-1	14	ASSLEAGARYNEQF
TRBV20-1	many	TRBJ2-2	14	SAPPPGTVNTGELF
TRBV11-2	few	TRBJ1-2	12	ASSLELGGYGYT
TRBV20-1	few	TRBJ2-5	17	SARDWGRTGIASVETQY
TRBV5-1	few	TRBJ2-1	12	ASSLHLQGNEQF
TRBV7-8	few	TRBJ2-1	13	ASSLKHGGMDEQF
TRBV5-1	few	TRBJ2-1	13	ASRLTLVQANEQF
TRBV12-3/TRBV12-4	few	TRBJ2-3	12	ASAERGGADTQY
TRBV20-1	few	TRBJ1-2	9	SAHSPPRYT
TRBV3-1	few	TRBJ1-1	13	ASSQFLGQGDEAF
TRBV29-1	many	TRBJ2-1	11	SALVRAYNEQF
TRBV9	.	TRBJ2-3	12	ASSDRGNTDTQY
TRBV20-1	many	TRBJ2-1	12	SARVTPGVNEQF
TRBV6-1	.	TRBJ2-7	15	ASSLGTEVGHSYEQY
TRBV7-9	.	TRBJ2-7	13	ASSSRAGGLDEQY
TRBV20-1	.	TRBJ1-2	11	SARGLGPYGYT
TRBV12-3/TRBV12-4	.	TRBJ2-7	11	ASSLDGPLEQY
TRBV7-3	many	TRBJ2-3	16	ASSLRTSGRYSTDTQY
TRBV24-1	many	TRBJ2-4	15	ATTEHTGGRTKNIQY
TRBV4-3	few	TRBJ2-5	13	ASSHSTEYKETQY
TRBV14	few	TRBJ2-7	13	ASSQGGAPYYEQY
TRBV5-1	.	TRBJ1-1	15	ASSWGDRGPFGTEAF
TRBV27	many	TRBJ2-7	13	ASRDRVASSYEQY
TRBV12-3/TRBV12-4	.	TRBJ1-5	16	ASSSLRRSGIGNQPQH
TRBV7-8	.	TRBJ2-3	13	ASSGRGLVPDTQY
TRBV6-5	few	TRBJ1-4	12	ASSLGRRAEKLF
TRBV7-2	few	TRBJ1-1	12	ASSLVGGYTEAF
TRBV5-1	many	TRBJ2-2	12	ASSLDGNTGELF
TRBV27	.	TRBJ1-5	13	ASSSGTGGNQPQH
TRBV12-3/TRBV12-4	.	TRBJ2-1	13	ASTVRERSYNEQF
TRBV12-3/TRBV12-4	.	TRBJ2-3	14	ASSLASGSSIDTQY
TRBV2	.	TRBJ2-3	13	ASSGTVWSTDTQY
TRBV15	many	TRBJ2-3	10	ATSWNTDTQY
TRBV12-3/TRBV12-4	many	TRBJ2-2	11	ASRARQSGELF
TRBV5-6	.	TRBJ2-1	12	ASSRRPRVNEQF
TRBV5-1	few	TRBJ1-2	13	ASSPWTGGNYGYT
TRBV28	few	TRBJ2-7	9	ASRDPREQY
TRBV7-3	many	TRBJ2-1	11	ASSSTFVDEQF